This is a list of T cell receptor beta chains from one sample in a study of T cells in Graves' hyperthyroidism and ophthalmopathy. MiXCR, run by TCRdb on the multiplex PCR reads, gives a single entry per CDR3 protein. This sample has approximately 350,000 distinct CDR3 sequences; nearly 15% occur once, and the top ten carry approximately 19%. Sample: blood. The receptors originated from a woman in her sixties or seventies with Graves' ophthalmopathy. Each CDR3 is given with its conserved first and last residue. Each record gives: D gene, V gene, J gene, clone size, CDR3 length, CDR3 protein, CDR3 DNA. The D gene is left open where the match is weak. A clone size is listed for some rows: how often the clone was seen (once, few, many), or a class if it is expanded.

D: .
V: TRBV27
J: TRBJ2-1
size: .
length: 15
CDR3: CTSRLGPSSYNEQFF
DNA: TGTACCAGCAGACTTGGGCCTAGCTCTTACAATGAGCAGTTCTTC

D: TRBD2
V: TRBV10-3
J: TRBJ2-1
size: few
length: 13
CDR3: CAIATSGSNEQFF
DNA: TGTGCCATCGCTACTAGCGGGAGCAATGAGCAGTTCTTC

D: TRBD2
V: TRBV4-1
J: TRBJ2-1
size: .
length: 16
CDR3: CASSQGAGGPGNEQFF
DNA: TGCGCCAGCAGCCAAGGGGCGGGAGGGCCGGGAAATGAGCAGTTCTTC

D: .
V: TRBV15
J: TRBJ1-4
size: .
length: 15
CDR3: CATSREREGVGKLFF
DNA: TGTGCCACCAGCAGAGAGAGGGAGGGCGTGGGAAAACTGTTTTTT

D: .
V: TRBV20-1
J: TRBJ2-3
size: .
length: 12
CDR3: CSASYSAGTQYF
DNA: TGCAGTGCTAGTTACTCGGCGGGTACGCAGTATTTT

D: TRBD2
V: TRBV3-1
J: TRBJ2-1
size: many
length: 15
CDR3: CASSQGLAEYNEQFF
DNA: TGTGCCAGCAGCCAGGGACTAGCGGAATACAATGAGCAGTTCTTC

D: .
V: TRBV28
J: TRBJ1-2
size: .
length: 16
CDR3: CASRLRLQGPASGYTF
DNA: TGTGCCAGCAGGCTACGTTTACAGGGTCCTGCTAGTGGCTACACCTTC

D: .
V: TRBV28
J: TRBJ2-5
size: many
length: 12
CDR3: CASMDSRETQYF
DNA: TGTGCCAGCATGGACAGCCGAGAGACCCAGTACTTC

D: .
V: TRBV19
J: TRBJ1-6
size: few
length: 14
CDR3: CASSAFRGNSPLHF
DNA: TGTGCCAGTAGTGCCTTCAGGGGAAATTCACCCCTCCACTTT

D: TRBD1
V: TRBV7-8
J: TRBJ1-4
size: many
length: 16
CDR3: CASSLAGQGAREKLFF
DNA: TGTGCCAGCAGCTTAGCGGGGCAGGGGGCGAGAGAAAAACTGTTTTTT

D: .
V: TRBV20-1
J: TRBJ2-7
size: many
length: 15
CDR3: CSARGPATTSYEQYF
DNA: TGCAGTGCTAGGGGGCCAGCCACAACTTCCTACGAGCAGTACTTC

D: TRBD2
V: TRBV5-1
J: TRBJ2-3
size: .
length: 17
CDR3: CASSLARWERGIDTQYF
DNA: TGCGCCAGCAGCTTGGCTAGGTGGGAGCGGGGCATAGATACGCAGTATTTT

D: TRBD2
V: TRBV27
J: TRBJ2-2
size: .
length: 16
CDR3: CASSTTGTSGSGELFF
DNA: TGTGCCAGCAGTACAACCGGGACTAGCGGCTCCGGGGAGCTGTTTTTT

D: .
V: TRBV20-1
J: TRBJ1-5
size: many
length: 13
CDR3: CSAQGSINQPQHF
DNA: TGCAGTGCCCAAGGGAGTATCAATCAGCCCCAGCATTTT

D: TRBD2
V: TRBV5-1
J: TRBJ2-3
size: .
length: 16
CDR3: CASSWGLAPSTDTQYF
DNA: TGCGCCAGCAGCTGGGGACTAGCCCCCTCCACAGATACGCAGTATTTT

D: .
V: TRBV3-1
J: TRBJ1-3
size: .
length: 15
CDR3: CASSQRTGGGNTIYF
DNA: TGTGCCAGCAGCCAACGGACGGGGGGTGGAAACACCATATATTTT

D: .
V: TRBV24-1
J: TRBJ1-1
size: many
length: 11
CDR3: CATAVNTEAFF
DNA: TGTGCCACCGCGGTGAACACTGAAGCTTTCTTT

D: TRBD2
V: TRBV7-9
J: TRBJ2-3
size: many
length: 15
CDR3: CASTAGVVYTDTQYF
DNA: TGTGCCAGCACAGCGGGAGTAGTCTACACAGATACGCAGTATTTT

D: TRBD2
V: TRBV20-1
J: TRBJ2-2
size: many
length: 16
CDR3: CSARDWAGGDTGELFF
DNA: TGCAGTGCTAGAGATTGGGCGGGAGGAGACACCGGGGAGCTGTTTTTT

D: .
V: TRBV12-3/TRBV12-4
J: TRBJ1-5
size: many
length: 12
CDR3: CASRSGSQPQHF
DNA: TGTGCCAGCAGGTCAGGGAGCCAGCCCCAGCATTTT

D: .
V: TRBV6-1
J: TRBJ2-7
size: few
length: 19
CDR3: CASSYQGWRARGIGYEQYF
DNA: TGTGCCAGCAGTTATCAGGGGTGGCGGGCCCGGGGGATTGGTTACGAGCAGTACTTC

D: .
V: TRBV2
J: TRBJ1-4
size: .
length: 14
CDR3: CAIKPTGGEEKLFF
DNA: TGTGCCATCAAACCGACGGGGGGAGAAGAAAAACTGTTTTTT

D: .
V: TRBV7-9
J: TRBJ2-2
size: few
length: 17
CDR3: CASSPPGAGVDTGELFF
DNA: TGTGCCAGCAGCCCTCCGGGGGCGGGAGTAGATACCGGGGAGCTGTTTTTT

D: .
V: TRBV6-1
J: TRBJ2-6
size: few
length: 15
CDR3: CASSNTGSGANVLTF
DNA: TGTGCCAGCAGTAATACAGGGTCCGGGGCCAACGTCCTGACTTTC